The 9 T cell receptor beta chains below all came from one sample that was sequenced in a study of coeliac disease. These receptors' targets are unknown. Study-level results: In active celiac disease, intraepithelial and lamina propria TRB and TRG repertoires were less clonal than controls.

This table comes from immunoSEQ multiplex PCR, and its TCRdb copy is limited to in-frame clones, with some not included. The repertoire includes 4,200 or so clones, 61% of them detected once, and just under 9.5% sits in the top ten. Sequences were obtained from intraepithelial lymphocytes from the gut. The receptors were sampled from a man between 65 and 85 years old with active celiac disease.

This clone was counted between two and nine times. The chain links TRBV25-1 to TRBJ2-3, with 8 bases matching TRBD1. This CDR3 has 13 residues. The J segment lost 7 bases and the V segment lost 6 bases, leaving 6 bases of the junction unmatched. The germline V gene has CDR1 MGHDK and CDR2 SYGVNS. CDR3 protein: CASSGQGFHTQYF. The CDR3 region has the DNA TGTGCCAGCAGCGGACAGGGTTTTCATACGCAGTATTTT.

V gene TRBV6-6 combines with J gene TRBJ1-1; tentatively, D is TRBD1 (5 bases). Germline CDR1 and CDR2: MNHNY and SVGAGI (reference sequence). V lost 7 bases to trimming and J lost 4 bases, with 13 bases between them. This CDR3 region has 13 residues. The CDR3 bases are TGTGCCAGCAATACCATGCAGGGCACTGAAGCTTTCTTT. It codes for CASNTMQGTEAFF.

V usage is TRBV30 and J usage is TRBJ2-5; perhaps TRBD1 as D (5 bases). The CDR3 loop spans 12 amino acids. V lost 3 bases to trimming and J lost 9 bases, with 14 bases between them. Germline loops: CDR1 GTSNPN, CDR2 SVGIG (reference sequence). As DNA, the CDR3 is TGTGCCTGGAGCCTTCCGGTAGGGGCCCAGTACTTC. Translated, it gives CAWSLPVGAQYF. The variable domain in full, completed from reference TRBV30 and TRBJ2-5, reads SQTIHQWPATLVQPVGSPLSLECTVEGTSNPNLYWYRQAAGRGLQLLFYSVGIGQISSEVPQNLSASRPQDRQFILSSKKLLLSDSGFYLCAWSLPVGAQYFGPGTRLLVL.

This chain links TRBV11-3 with TRBJ2-5; D may be TRBD1 (5 bases). Germline V gene data show CDR1 as SGHNT and CDR2 as YENEEA. The CDR3 extends over 14 amino acids. Trimming took off 5 bases at V and 1 base at J, with 11 bases between the two ends. The CDR3 reads CASSPSDTQETQYF. The CDR3 DNA reads TGTGCCAGCAGCCCGTCGGACACCCAAGAGACCCAGTACTTC.

There are a few counts of this clone. The chain employs TRBV9 and TRBJ1-2; TRBD1 is a possible D gene (5 bases). Germline V gene data show CDR1 as SGDLS and CDR2 as YYNGEE. Trimming cost V 3 bases and J 12 bases, with 27 bases left between them. The CDR3 has 16 residues. The CDR3 coding sequence is TGTGCCAGCAGCGCCGTAAAACTTCCAGGGTCTGATCGGAACACCTTC. This encodes CASSAVKLPGSDRNTF.

This clone has only a few counts. The chain links TRBV2 to TRBJ1-4, with D maybe TRBD1 (6 bases). Germline CDR1 and CDR2: SNHLY and FYNNEI. There are 13 residues in the CDR3. Trimming removed 10 bases at V and 4 bases at J, with 13 bases between. The CDR3 spells CATRQDHNEKLFF. In DNA form, the CDR3 reads TGTGCCACCAGACAGGACCATAATGAAAAACTGTTTTTT.

The V and J genes are TRBV29-1 and TRBJ2-2, with D hard to call. V was cut by 4 bases and J by 0 bases, with 3 bases left in between. This CDR3 has 12 amino acids. Germline V gives CDR1 SQVTM, CDR2 ANQGSEA. The CDR3 DNA reads as TGCAGCGTTGTTACGAACACCGGGGAGCTGTTTTTT. As protein: CSVVTNTGELFF.

The rearrangement links TRBV13 to TRBJ2-7, with TRBD1 matching over 8 bases. The germline CDR1 and CDR2 sequences are PRHDT and FYEKMQ (reference sequence). The V segment lost 3 bases and the J segment 5 bases; nucleotides outside the gene matches: 6. CDR3 size: 14 residues. The CDR3 DNA sequence: TGTGCCAGCAGCTTCGCCCAGGGGGCCCACGAGCAGTACTTC. It codes for CASSFAQGAHEQYF.

The chain links TRBV6-6 to TRBJ2-5; 13 bases map to TRBD2. CDR1 MNHNY and CDR2 SVGAGI come from the germline V gene (reference sequence). The CDR3 is made up of 16 amino acids. J was trimmed by 1 base and V by 6 bases; bases with no gene match: 5. CDR3 sequence (DNA): TGTGCCAGCAGATCGAGACTAGCGGGGGGCCAAGAGACCCAGTACTTC. Its protein product is CASRSRLAGGQETQYF.